The 29 T cell receptor beta chains below all came from one sample that was sequenced in a study of T-cell memory formation after mild COVID-19. In TCRdb, the 5' RACE reads were re-called with MiXCR into one record per CDR3 protein. The sample contains approximately 480,000 distinct CDR3 sequences, roughly 18% of which appear only once. The sequenced sample consisted of PBMCs or a T cell subset sorted from them (not recorded which). Receptors were obtained from an adult woman who had mild COVID-19 (a few samples of this study predate the infection). Cell type and time point are not known.

The rearrangement uses TRBV9 and TRBJ1-1; no clear D gene. With 0 bases removed from V and 0 bases from J, the gap between germline ends came to 6 bases. Per the germline V gene, CDR1 is SGDLS and CDR2 is YYNGEE. The CDR3 consists of 14 residues. The CDR3, as DNA: TGTGCCAGCAGCGTAGATGTCTTGAACACTGAAGCTTTCTTT. It yields the protein CASSVDVLNTEAFF.

This clonotype has more than one count but fewer than ten. This chain uses TRBV12-3 or TRBV12-4 with TRBJ2-1; possibly TRBD1 or TRBD2 for D (6 bases each). The CDR3 length is 11 residues. Trimming stripped 8 bases from V and 7 bases from J, with 9 bases between. The DNA of the CDR3 is TGTGCCAGCGGAGGGGGGAATGAGCAGTTCTTC. Its protein product is CASGGGNEQFF.

This clonotype was picked up a small number of times. The chain couples TRBV7-2 to TRBJ2-7; possible D gene TRBD2, 6 bases. Germline values: CDR1 SGHTA, CDR2 FQGNSA. The V end was cut by 1 base, the J end by 2 bases, with 12 bases between. This CDR3 is built from 15 residues. In DNA, the CDR3 is TGTGCCAGCAGCTTAGTAGCGGTAAAACCCTACGAGCAGTACTTC. Residues: CASSLVAVKPYEQYF.

The chain carries TRBV21-1 and TRBJ1-2. TRBV21-1 is recorded as a pseudogene. CDR3 length equals 14 residues. Written as DNA, the CDR3 is TGTGCCAGCAGCAAAGGGGTTGGAGGATATGGCTACACCTTC. This encodes CASSKGVGGYGYTF.

This clonotype was seen a few times. The rearrangement links TRBV19 to TRBJ1-1; 10 nucleotides align to TRBD1. Trimming took 5 bases from V and 10 from J; bases not matched to a gene: 10. This CDR3 contains 14 residues. CDR1 LNHDA and CDR2 SQIVND come from the germline V gene (reference sequence). The CDR3 loop is CASSLRDRGRGAFF. The CDR3 nucleotides read TGTGCCAGTAGTCTGCGCGACAGGGGGCGCGGAGCTTTCTTT. Complete variable domain (other parts from reference TRBV19 and TRBJ1-1): DGGITQSPKYLFRKEGQNVTLSCEQNLNHDAMYWYRQDPGQGLRLIYYSQIVNDFQKGDIAEGYSVSREKKESFPLTVTSAQKNPTAFYLCASSLRDRGRGAFFGQGTRLTVV.

This clonotype was found a few times. The CDR3 is CSAVLDNTGELFF. The CDR3 DNA sequence: TGCAGTGCGGTCCTCGATAACACCGGGGAGCTGTTTTTT. The rearrangement links TRBV20-1 to TRBJ2-2; D unresolved. With 6 bases removed from V and 2 bases from J, the gap between germline ends came to 10 bases. CDR1 and CDR2 from the germline V gene are DFQATT and SNEGSKA (reference sequence). The CDR3 runs 13 residues.

There are a few counts of this clonotype. The chain is built from TRBV29-1 and TRBJ2-3; perhaps TRBD2 as D (7 bases). This CDR3 region has 11 residues. Germline CDR1 is SQVTM and CDR2 is ANQGSEA. V dropped 5 bases and J dropped 6 bases, with 9 bases sitting between them. CDR3 coding DNA: TGCAGCGTTCGGGGGGCGGATACGCAGTATTTT. It yields the protein CSVRGADTQYF.

This clonotype was recorded a few times. This chain uses TRBV24-1 with TRBJ2-7; 14 nucleotides match TRBD2. J gave up 5 bases and V 7 bases, and 21 bases lay outside the gene matches. Germline assignment: CDR1 KGHDR and CDR2 SFDVKD. This CDR3 spans 20 amino acids. The CDR3 protein is CATRTNPGLAGEGGIDEQYF. The CDR3 region has the DNA TGTGCCACCAGGACCAACCCGGGACTAGCGGGAGAAGGGGGTATCGACGAGCAGTACTTC.

V is TRBV3-1 and J is TRBJ1-1; a weak D match, TRBD1 (6 bases). Germline V gene lookup returns CDR1 LGHDT and CDR2 YNNKEL (reference sequence). This CDR3 region has 14 residues. Deletions cut 4 bases from V and 4 bases from J, with 13 bases between. The CDR3 spells CASSRQVWGTEAFF. The CDR3 DNA follows: TGTGCCAGCAGCCGACAGGTTTGGGGCACTGAAGCTTTCTTT.

This clonotype was picked up a small number of times. This chain uses TRBV5-1 with TRBJ2-3, with TRBD2 matching 10 bases. The V and J ends lost 4 bases and 0 bases, in that order; junction bases with no gene match: 5. Germline CDR1 and CDR2: SGHRS and YFSETQ. This CDR3 is built from 16 residues. CDR3 bases: TGCGCCAGCAGCCTCTGGACTAGCGGAAGCACAGATACGCAGTATTTT. Encoded protein: CASSLWTSGSTDTQYF.

This clonotype has just a few counts. This rearrangement joins TRBV2 to TRBJ2-1; TRBD1 is a possible D gene (6 bases). This CDR3 comprises 16 residues. Germline values: CDR1 SNHLY, CDR2 FYNNEI. The germline V and J ends were trimmed by 3 bases and 1 base, with 13 bases remaining between them. CDR3 coding DNA: TGTGCCAGCAGTGACGGGTGGGGGACATCCTACAATGAGCAGTTCTTC. Residues: CASSDGWGTSYNEQFF.

This clonotype was observed a few times. The chain combines TRBV2 with TRBJ1-1; tentative D call: TRBD1 (5 bases). Deletions cut 6 bases from V and 2 bases from J, with 13 bases between. The CDR3 contains 14 residues. Germline loops: CDR1 SNHLY, CDR2 FYNNEI. CDR3 residues: CASSPTEANTEAFF. The CDR3, as DNA: TGTGCCAGCAGCCCGACAGAGGCCAACACTGAAGCTTTCTTT. Full variable domain (rest looked up from reference TRBV2 and TRBJ1-1): EPEVTQTPSHQVTQMGQEVILRCVPISNHLYFYWYRQILGQKVEFLVSFYNNEISEKSEIFDDQFSVERPDGSNFTLKIRSTKLEDSAMYFCASSPTEANTEAFFGQGTRLTVV.

The genes are TRBV20-1 and TRBJ1-5; no firm D call. V shed 6 bases and J shed 5 bases, with 17 bases lying between them. This CDR3 is 14 amino acids long. The germline gives CDR1 DFQATT, CDR2 SNEGSKA (reference sequence). CDR3 in amino acids: CSAKRKGPDQPQHF. CDR3 nucleotide sequence: TGCAGTGCCAAGAGGAAAGGGCCGGATCAGCCCCAGCATTTT.

The chain uses TRBV10-2 and TRBJ2-7; no reliable D call. The CDR3 is made up of 11 amino acids. Trimming left V 2 bases short and J 9 bases short, with 8 bases between. The germline CDR1 and CDR2 sequences are WSHSY and SAAADI. The DNA for the CDR3 is TGCGCCAGCAGTGAGATGTTGTGGCAGTACTTC. It encodes CASSEMLWQYF.

The genes are TRBV9 and TRBJ2-3, with 11 bases aligning to TRBD2. Germline V gene sequence: CDR1 SGDLS, CDR2 YYNGEE. The ends lost 3 bases at V and 5 bases at J; junction bases unmatched: 8. The CDR3 contains 16 residues. CDR3 in DNA: TGTGCCAGCAGCGAAGCCTTAGCGGGAGGGGGAGATACGCAGTATTTT. It is translated as CASSEALAGGGDTQYF.

V and J are TRBV11-2 and TRBJ2-1; the D gene is possibly TRBD2 (6 bases). This CDR3 is built from 12 residues. With 5 bases removed from V and 12 bases from J, the gap between germline ends came to 14 bases. Germline CDR1 SGHAT, CDR2 FQNNGV. DNA of the CDR3: TGTGCCAGCAGCCGAATGGGGGGTGGGCAGTTCTTC. Its translation is CASSRMGGGQFF.

The chain couples TRBV7-2 to TRBJ2-1, with 15 bases aligning to TRBD2. V lost 5 bases, J lost 9 bases, and 8 bases stayed unmatched. Germline CDR1 SGHTA, CDR2 FQGNSA. The CDR3 has 16 amino acids. The CDR3 nucleotides are TGTGCCAGCAGCGCCCGGACTAGCGGGGGGGCCACTGAGCAGTTCTTC. Its translation: CASSARTSGGATEQFF.

This chain connects TRBV6-5 to TRBJ2-2; D may be TRBD2 (6 bases). The CDR3 has 14 residues. Trimming stripped 6 bases from V and 6 bases from J, with 14 bases between. Germline-derived CDR1 and CDR2 are MNHEY and SVGAGI. The CDR3 region is CASRGTPVPGELFF. Here the CDR3 DNA reads TGTGCCAGCAGGGGGACTCCCGTCCCCGGGGAGCTGTTTTTT.

This chain joins TRBV7-8 and TRBJ2-2; TRBD1 aligns across 10 bases. This CDR3 is built from 17 residues. Germline CDR1 SGHVS, CDR2 FQNEAQ. V gave up 4 bases and J gave up 6 bases; unmatched junction bases: 11. For the CDR3, the DNA is TGTGCCAGCAGCTCGCGAGCGGGACAGGGGTACGCCGGGGAGCTGTTTTTT. Translating it yields CASSSRAGQGYAGELFF.

This clonotype was counted at least ten times. The chain uses TRBV12-3 or TRBV12-4 and TRBJ2-2, with D unresolved. This CDR3 has 14 residues. V lost 2 bases and J lost 1, with 5 bases in between. CDR3 sequence: CASSLMRNTGELFF. The CDR3 DNA reads as TGTGCCAGCAGTTTAATGCGGAACACCGGGGAGCTGTTTTTT.

The rearrangement links TRBV5-6 to TRBJ2-3; 9 nucleotides match TRBD2. Germline assignment: CDR1 SGHDT and CDR2 YYEEEE. Unmatched junction bases numbered 15, after V lost 9 bases and J lost 10 bases. The CDR3 consists of 14 residues. CDR3 nucleotides: TGTGCCACTGGGGGACTAGCAGTGGAGGGGCCGCAGTATTTT. Its translation is CATGGLAVEGPQYF.

The V gene is TRBV2, the J gene TRBJ1-2; 8 bases are shared with TRBD1. Germline values: CDR1 SNHLY, CDR2 FYNNEI. Losses at the gene ends were 3 bases for V and 5 bases for J; bases not matched to a gene: 5. The CDR3 extends over 14 amino acids. CDR3 sequence: CASSDGQGYYGYTF. The CDR3 DNA is TGTGCCAGCAGTGACGGACAGGGTTATTATGGCTACACCTTC.

This clonotype was observed a handful of times. The chain uses TRBV5-1 and TRBJ1-5; no clear D. The V and J ends lost 2 bases and 1 base respectively, with 7 bases between them. This CDR3 has 14 amino acids. The germline V gene has CDR1 SGHRS and CDR2 YFSETQ. The CDR3 region is CASSFGESNQPQHF. The CDR3, as DNA: TGCGCCAGCAGCTTTGGGGAAAGCAATCAGCCCCAGCATTTT.

This clonotype showed up just a few times. J is TRBJ1-2 and V is TRBV4-1; D gene unclear. V was pared by 2 bases and J by 3 bases, with 13 bases between. CDR1 MGHRA and CDR2 YSYEKL come from the germline V gene. CDR3 length equals 15 residues. CDR3 bases: TGCGCCAGCAGCCAATCATTGACGGGATACTATGGCTACACCTTC. This gives the protein CASSQSLTGYYGYTF.

This clonotype was detected only a few times. The V call is TRBV6-1, the J call TRBJ1-1; no definite D call. CDR1 MNHNS and CDR2 SASEGT come from the germline V gene. The V gene lost 2 bases and the J gene lost 0 bases, with 7 bases spanning the gap. The CDR3 is made up of 14 amino acids. The CDR3 nucleotides are TGTGCCAGCAGTGAACCGACGATGAACACTGAAGCTTTCTTT. Protein sequence: CASSEPTMNTEAFF.

This clonotype was picked up a small number of times. The V and J genes are TRBV7-3 and TRBJ2-2; no clear D. Germline V gene data show CDR1 as SGHTA and CDR2 as FQGTGA. Trimming removed 5 bases from V and 0 bases from J, with 7 bases in between. The CDR3 has 14 residues. Here the CDR3 reads CASSQTPNTGELFF. CDR3 bases: TGTGCCAGCAGCCAAACGCCGAACACCGGGGAGCTGTTTTTT.

The rearrangement links TRBV28 to TRBJ2-3; 13 bases match TRBD2. Looked up from germline, CDR1 is MDHEN and CDR2 is SYDVKM. V was pared by 3 bases and J by 2 bases, with 8 bases of the junction left unmatched. The CDR3 loop spans 18 amino acids. The CDR3 sequence is CASSLSWTSGSVTDTQYF. The CDR3 region has the DNA TGTGCCAGCAGTTTGTCCTGGACTAGCGGGAGCGTCACAGATACGCAGTATTTT.

This clonotype showed up just once. The chain uses TRBV9 and TRBJ2-7; D possibly uses TRBD1 or TRBD2 (5 bases each). V lost 3 bases and J lost 3, with 13 bases in between. The CDR3 has 14 residues. Germline loops: CDR1 SGDLS, CDR2 YYNGEE. The CDR3 bases are TGTGCCAGCAGCGGCCGGGACGGGAACTACGAGCAGTACTTC. It encodes CASSGRDGNYEQYF.

The genes are TRBV7-9 and TRBJ2-7, with 8 bases lining up with TRBD2. Germline V lookup: CDR1 SEHNR, CDR2 FQNEAQ (reference sequence). The CDR3 length is 17 residues. The V and J ends lost 7 bases and 0 bases, in that order; junction bases with no gene match: 14. The CDR3 is CASTPGLAGPSSYEQYF. As DNA, the CDR3 is TGTGCCAGCACCCCCGGTCTAGCGGGCCCCAGCTCCTACGAGCAGTACTTC.